Below, 32 T cell receptor beta chains from the same sample are listed, as sequenced in a study of T cell changes during pregnancy in multiple sclerosis. Assay used: immunoSEQ multiplex PCR; TCRdb lists only in-frame clones, some missing. Found here are 35,000 or so clones, around 90% of them singletons; the top ten hold roughly 0.45%. The input for sequencing was CD4+ T cells from peripheral blood mononuclear cells, taken after pregnancy. The receptors derive from a female donor with multiple sclerosis, enrolled in a pregnancy study.

V is TRBV27 and J is TRBJ1-5; 8 bases fit TRBD1. The CDR3 is 15 residues long. Trimming cost V 4 bases and J 3 bases; bases outside gene matches: 5. Germline-derived CDR1 and CDR2 are MNHEY and SMNVEV (reference sequence). This chain's CDR3 is CASSSGTGANQPQHF. CDR3 bases: TGTGCCAGCAGTTCCGGGACAGGAGCCAATCAGCCCCAGCATTTT.

This clone was detected only a few times. The chain is built from TRBV28 and TRBJ2-7; a weak D match, TRBD2 (6 bases). Trimming removed 2 bases from V and 0 bases from J, with 14 bases in between. Looked up from germline, CDR1 is MDHEN and CDR2 is SYDVKM. This CDR3 contains 16 residues. The CDR3 loop reads CASSLQLGGTSYEQYF. The CDR3 coding sequence is TGTGCCAGCAGTTTACAACTAGGAGGGACCTCCTACGAGCAGTACTTC.

The chain employs TRBV18 and TRBJ2-7; the match to TRBD2 covers 14 bases. The CDR3 is 15 residues long. From germline, CDR1 is KGHSH and CDR2 LQKENI. V was pared by 4 bases and J by 6 bases, with 5 bases of the junction left unmatched. Here the CDR3 DNA reads TGTGCCAGCTCACGCGGACTAGCGGGAGGTGTCGAGCAGTACTTC. As protein: CASSRGLAGGVEQYF. The variable domain in full, completed from reference TRBV18 and TRBJ2-7, reads NAGVMQNPRHLVRRRGQEARLRCSPMKGHSHVYWYRQLPEEGLKFMVYLQKENIIDESGMPKERFSAEFPKEGPSILRIQQVVRGDSAAYFCASSRGLAGGVEQYFGPGTRLTVT.

As DNA, the CDR3 is TGTGCCAGCAGGGCCCCGGGCAGGGGTAATTCACCCCTCCACTTT. Translating it yields CASRAPGRGNSPLHF. This sequence joins TRBV11-2 and TRBJ1-6, with D possibly being TRBD1 (6 bases). The CDR3 contains 15 residues. Per the germline V gene, CDR1 is SGHAT and CDR2 is FQNNGV. Trimming took 6 bases from V and 6 from J, leaving 15 bases between them.

V gene TRBV5-5 combines with J gene TRBJ1-1; 7 bases are a match to TRBD1. Germline loops: CDR1 SGHKS, CDR2 YYEKEE (reference sequence). V shed 3 bases, J shed 1 base, and the junction held 6 bases outside the gene matches. The CDR3 length is 15 residues. CDR3 sequence: CASSSQGFENTEAFF. The DNA for the CDR3 is TGTGCCAGCAGCTCACAGGGGTTTGAGAACACTGAAGCTTTCTTT.

This clone was counted only a few times. The chain combines TRBV16 with TRBJ1-1; 8 bases agree with TRBD1. CDR1 is KGHSY, CDR2 FQNENV, per germline. With V trimmed by 6 bases and J by 4 bases, 7 bases remained unmatched. The CDR3 runs to 14 residues. The CDR3: CASRPTGDGTEAFF. CDR3 bases: TGTGCCAGCAGACCGACAGGGGACGGCACTGAAGCTTTCTTT.

This clone was seen more than once but under ten times. The chain uses TRBV4-1 and TRBJ1-5, with D perhaps TRBD1 (5 bases). The germline V gene has CDR1 MGHRA and CDR2 YSYEKL. CDR3 length: 15 residues. Trimming shortened V by 0 bases and J by 3 bases, and 9 bases separated the two germline ends. CDR3 sequence (DNA): TGCGCCAGCAGCCAAGATGGGGCAAACAATCAGCCCCAGCATTTT. This translates into CASSQDGANNQPQHF.

The rearrangement joins TRBV18 to TRBJ1-2; TRBD1 matches at 9 bases. Germline CDR1 reads KGHSH; CDR2 reads LQKENI. The CDR3 totals 14 residues. With 4 bases clipped from V and 6 bases from J, the junction kept 6 bases outside the gene matches. The CDR3 loop is CASSLGTGSDGYTF. For the CDR3, the DNA is TGTGCCAGCTCACTAGGGACAGGGTCTGATGGCTACACCTTC.

This chain connects TRBV28 to TRBJ2-7, with 10 nucleotides matching TRBD2. The V and J ends lost 2 bases and 6 bases, in that order; junction bases with no gene match: 4. Germline loops: CDR1 MDHEN, CDR2 SYDVKM. The CDR3 length is 14 residues. The CDR3 reads CASSLGTSALEQYF. Written as DNA, the CDR3 is TGTGCCAGCAGTTTAGGGACTAGCGCCCTCGAGCAGTACTTC. The whole variable domain, remainder taken from reference TRBV28 and TRBJ2-7, is DVKVTQSSRYLVKRTGEKVFLECVQDMDHENMFWYRQDPGLGLRLIYFSYDVKMKEKGDIPEGYSVSREKKERFSLILESASTNQTSMYLCASSLGTSALEQYFGPGTRLTVT.

This chain links TRBV5-5 with TRBJ1-2, with D perhaps TRBD1 (5 bases). The CDR3 loop spans 14 amino acids. The germline V gene encodes CDR1 SGHKS and CDR2 YYEKEE (reference sequence). The V gene lost 3 bases and the J gene lost 6 bases, with 15 bases spanning the gap. The CDR3, as DNA: TGTGCCAGCAGCTCCTCCGGGGGGAGAGATGGCTACACCTTC. Protein sequence: CASSSSGGRDGYTF. The whole variable domain, remainder taken from reference TRBV5-5 and TRBJ1-2, is DAGVTQSPTHLIKTRGQQVTLRCSPISGHKSVSWYQQVLGQGPQFIFQYYEKEERGRGNFPDRFSARQFPNYSSELNVNALLLGDSALYLCASSSSGGRDGYTFGSGTRLTVV.

This chain connects TRBV6-6 to TRBJ1-2; 8 bases map to TRBD1. CDR1 is MNHNY and CDR2 is SVGAGI in the germline V gene (reference sequence). The CDR3 extends over 15 amino acids. V lost 2 bases, J lost 4 bases, and 6 bases stayed unmatched. CDR3 nucleotides: TGTGCCAGCAGTTACGACCCCAGGGGGCTCTATGGCTACACCTTC. It translates to CASSYDPRGLYGYTF.

The gene calls are TRBV5-4 and TRBJ1-2; no reliable D call. The CDR3 has 14 residues. Germline values: CDR1 SGHNT, CDR2 YYREEE (reference sequence). The V and J ends lost 0 bases and 2 bases respectively, with 8 bases between them. CDR3 region: CASSLGRHNYGYTF. CDR3 nucleotides: TGTGCCAGCAGCTTGGGGCGACACAACTATGGCTACACCTTC.

The chain carries TRBV6-1 and TRBJ1-6, with 7 positions matching TRBD1. Looked up from germline, CDR1 is MNHNS and CDR2 is SASEGT. The CDR3 consists of 17 residues. V was pared by 2 bases and J by 1 base, with 5 bases of the junction left unmatched. The CDR3 loop reads CASSEINRGSYNSPLHF. CDR3 DNA: TGTGCCAGCAGTGAAATTAACAGGGGTTCCTATAATTCACCCCTCCACTTT.

The chain combines TRBV6-4 with TRBJ2-1; 9 bases line up with TRBD1. The CDR3 sequence is 15 residues long. With 3 bases clipped from V and 4 bases from J, the junction kept 4 bases outside the gene matches. CDR1 is MRHNA, CDR2 SNTAGT, per germline. The chain's CDR3 is CASSETGGGYNEQFF. The DNA of the CDR3 is TGTGCCAGCAGTGAGACAGGGGGAGGTTACAATGAGCAGTTCTTC.

The J gene is TRBJ1-3, the V gene TRBV7-6; the D is unclear. There are 13 residues in the CDR3. Germline-derived CDR1 and CDR2 are SGHVS and FNYEAQ. Trimming took off 2 bases at V and 7 bases at J, with 9 bases between the two ends. The CDR3 DNA reads TGTGCCAGCAGCTTAAGTCGAGGGAACACCATATATTTT. It specifies CASSLSRGNTIYF.

The chain couples TRBV19 to TRBJ2-7; 7 nucleotides match TRBD1. Germline assignment: CDR1 LNHDA and CDR2 SQIVND (reference sequence). V trimming: 5 bases; J trimming: 2 bases; junction bases outside the gene matches: 6. There are 14 residues in the CDR3. Written as DNA, the CDR3 is TGTGCCAGTAGTTTACCCGACAGGGCCTACGAGCAGTACTTC. Translating gives CASSLPDRAYEQYF.

The chain employs TRBV30 and TRBJ2-2; D unresolved. V shed 0 bases and J shed 5 bases, with 10 bases lying between them. The CDR3 has 14 residues. The germline V gene encodes CDR1 GTSNPN and CDR2 SVGIG (reference sequence). CDR3 loop: CAWSVLLRTGELFF. The CDR3 bases are TGTGCCTGGAGTGTCCTCCTCCGGACCGGGGAGCTGTTTTTT. Combining the CDR3 with reference TRBV30 and TRBJ2-2 gives the whole variable domain SQTIHQWPATLVQPVGSPLSLECTVEGTSNPNLYWYRQAAGRGLQLLFYSVGIGQISSEVPQNLSASRPQDRQFILSSKKLLLSDSGFYLCAWSVLLRTGELFFGEGSRLTVL.

This sequence joins TRBV7-9 and TRBJ2-3; perhaps TRBD1 as D (6 bases). The CDR3 spans 16 residues. Trimming took 4 bases from V and 0 from J, leaving 14 bases between them. The germline V gene has CDR1 SEHNR and CDR2 FQNEAQ (reference sequence). The CDR3 reads CASSSPRDTSTDTQYF. The CDR3 DNA reads as TGTGCCAGCAGCTCCCCCCGGGACACCAGCACAGATACGCAGTATTTT.

Details on this clone: Relative to the germline gene, one junction end is altered; a read error may explain this. The V and J genes are TRBV29-1 and TRBJ1-1; possible D gene TRBD1, 5 bases. In germline, CDR1 is SQVTM, CDR2 ANQGSEA. The CDR3 is 14 amino acids. The chain's CDR3 is CSAEKGALGTEAFF. The CDR3 DNA is TGCAGCGCTGAAAAAGGGGCGCTGGGCACTGAAGCTTTCTTT. Full variable domain (remainder filled in from reference TRBV29-1 and TRBJ1-1): SAVISQKPSRDICQRGTSLTIQCQVDSQVTMMFWYRQQPGQSLTLIATANQGSEATYESGFVIDKFPISRPNLTFSTLTVSNMSPEDSSIYLCSAEKGALGTEAFFGQGTRLTVV.

The chain is built from TRBV19 and TRBJ2-7; a weak D match, TRBD2 (5 bases). There are 14 residues in the CDR3. Per germline, CDR1 LNHDA and CDR2 SQIVND (reference sequence). The ends were cut back, 9 bases at V and 0 bases at J, with 15 bases in the middle. The CDR3 region is CASRVAGSSYEQYF. CDR3 coding DNA: TGTGCCAGCCGGGTGGCGGGTAGCTCCTACGAGCAGTACTTC.

The V call is TRBV19, the J call TRBJ2-6; perhaps TRBD1 as D (6 bases). The V and J ends lost 4 bases and 0 bases respectively, with 10 bases between them. This CDR3 spans 16 amino acids. Per germline, CDR1 LNHDA and CDR2 SQIVND (reference sequence). This CDR3 is CASSNYRVSGANVLTF. The CDR3 DNA reads TGTGCCAGTAGTAACTACAGGGTCTCTGGGGCCAACGTCCTGACTTTC.

The chain has TRBV11-2 and TRBJ2-2, with 7 bases identical to TRBD2. Trimming at V came to 6 bases and at J to 3 bases, leaving 7 bases not matched to a gene. CDR3 size: 15 residues. CDR1 is SGHAT, CDR2 FQNNGV, per germline. The CDR3 sequence: CASRSPGGYTGELFF. CDR3 DNA: TGTGCCAGCAGATCACCGGGAGGATACACCGGGGAGCTGTTTTTT. Full variable domain (remainder filled in from reference TRBV11-2 and TRBJ2-2): EAGVAQSPRYKIIEKRQSVAFWCNPISGHATLYWYQQILGQGPKLLIQFQNNGVVDDSQLPKDRFSAERLKGVDSTLKIQPAKLEDSAVYLCASRSPGGYTGELFFGEGSRLTVL.

This clone appeared a single time. V is TRBV5-1 and J is TRBJ2-7; no firm D call. Germline CDR1 and CDR2: SGHRS and YFSETQ. Trimming left V 0 bases short and J 0 bases short, with 10 bases between. The CDR3 runs to 15 residues. The CDR3 spells CASSLGPAVSYEQYF. DNA for the CDR3: TGCGCCAGCAGCTTGGGTCCCGCAGTCTCCTACGAGCAGTACTTC.

J is TRBJ2-5 and V is TRBV7-2, with a tentative D call TRBD1 (6 bases). In germline, CDR1 is SGHTA, CDR2 FQGNSA. This CDR3 region has 13 residues. V was pared by 4 bases and J by 2 bases, with 8 bases between. For the CDR3, the DNA is TGTGCCAGCAGCTCCGGACAGCAAGAGACCCAGTACTTC. This sequence encodes CASSSGQQETQYF.

The CDR3 nucleotides are TGTGCCAGCAGCTTAGCTCGCGGCCCCATGAACACTGAAGCTTTCTTT. Its translation is CASSLARGPMNTEAFF. The chain employs TRBV11-2 and TRBJ1-1; D gene ambiguous. The CDR3 consists of 16 residues. Germline V gene sequence: CDR1 SGHAT, CDR2 FQNNGV. The germline V and J ends were trimmed by 1 base and 0 bases, with 12 bases remaining between them.

V is TRBV7-3 and J is TRBJ1-3; TRBD1 aligns across 9 bases. Germline assignment: CDR1 SGHTA and CDR2 FQGTGA. This CDR3 contains 16 residues. After removal of 2 bases from V and 2 bases from J, the junction contained 4 bases not matched to a gene. For the CDR3, the DNA is TGTGCCAGCAGCTTATTAGGGACAGGGACTGGAAACACCATATATTTT. Its protein product is CASSLLGTGTGNTIYF.

V usage is TRBV10-1 and J usage is TRBJ2-7, with 9 bases lining up with TRBD1. CDR3 length equals 19 residues. Trimming removed 7 bases from V and 3 bases from J; junction bases left unmatched: 22. Germline loops: CDR1 WNHNN, CDR2 SYGVQD (reference sequence). CDR3: CASINAGTGLVRGDYEQYF. Here the CDR3 DNA reads TGCGCCAGCATCAATGCCGGGACAGGGTTAGTCCGGGGTGACTACGAGCAGTACTTC.

J is TRBJ1-2 and V is TRBV29-1; no definite D call. The length of the CDR3 is 10 residues. Germline V gives CDR1 SQVTM, CDR2 ANQGSEA. Trimming took 7 bases from V and 1 from J, leaving 4 bases between them. CDR3 loop: CSAFNYGYTF. CDR3 DNA: TGCAGCGCCTTTAACTATGGCTACACCTTC.

The chain combines TRBV7-2 with TRBJ2-1, with 10 positions matching TRBD1. The germline CDR1 and CDR2 sequences are SGHTA and FQGNSA. CDR3 length: 16 amino acids. After removal of 5 bases from V and 7 bases from J, the junction contained 11 bases not matched to a gene. CDR3 sequence reads: CASSPSRRTGGNEQFF. CDR3 coding DNA: TGTGCCAGCAGCCCTTCCCGGAGGACAGGGGGGAATGAGCAGTTCTTC.

The rearrangement uses TRBV18 and TRBJ2-2; 11 bases are a match to TRBD1. The J segment lost 5 bases and the V segment lost 4 bases, leaving 9 bases of the junction unmatched. The germline V gene encodes CDR1 KGHSH and CDR2 LQKENI. The CDR3 spans 17 residues. DNA of the CDR3: TGTGCCAGCTCACAAGAACTCGGGACAGGGGGAACCGGGGAGCTGTTTTTT. It yields the protein CASSQELGTGGTGELFF. Supplemented by reference TRBV18 and TRBJ2-2, the full variable domain reads NAGVMQNPRHLVRRRGQEARLRCSPMKGHSHVYWYRQLPEEGLKFMVYLQKENIIDESGMPKERFSAEFPKEGPSILRIQQVVRGDSAAYFCASSQELGTGGTGELFFGEGSRLTVL.

The gene calls are TRBV19 and TRBJ2-7; a possible D gene is TRBD1 (6 bases). The CDR3 loop spans 15 amino acids. V was pared by 1 base and J by 6 bases, with 16 bases between. CDR1 is LNHDA, CDR2 SQIVND, per germline (reference sequence). The CDR3 DNA is TGTGCCAGTAGTATAGGGGGGACACACAACCTCGAGCAGTACTTC. Translation: CASSIGGTHNLEQYF. The full variable domain, its missing parts supplied by reference TRBV19 and TRBJ2-7, is DGGITQSPKYLFRKEGQNVTLSCEQNLNHDAMYWYRQDPGQGLRLIYYSQIVNDFQKGDIAEGYSVSREKKESFPLTVTSAQKNPTAFYLCASSIGGTHNLEQYFGPGTRLTVT.

Details on this clone: This sample includes further DNA sequences coding for the same CDR3. The chain links TRBV27 to TRBJ2-7; 11 bases align to TRBD1. CDR3 length: 15 residues. Germline V gene data show CDR1 as MNHEY and CDR2 as SMNVEV (reference sequence). The V segment lost 6 bases and the J segment 7 bases; nucleotides outside the gene matches: 11. The CDR3 DNA follows: TGTGCCAGCAGGCCAGGCGGGGACAGGGGGAAAGAGCAGTACTTC. It translates to CASRPGGDRGKEQYF.